A selection of T cell receptor beta chains follows, all from one sample in a study of control samples from healthy donors and cancer patients. The assay was immunoSEQ multiplex PCR, and TCRdb's table has in-frame clones only and misses some. This table has fewer than 110,000 clones, more than 85% appearing once. Material: blood. The receptors were gathered from a man between 25 and 39 years old in good health. Each CDR3 is given with its conserved first and last residue. The order of the fields is V gene, clone size, J gene, D gene, CDR3 DNA, CDR3 protein. The D gene is left open where the match is weak. Size is stated for part of the rows, as once, few or many counts, or as a class when the clone is expanded.

v_gene: TRBV5-1; abundance: .; j_gene: TRBJ1-2; d_gene: TRBD1; CDR3nt: TGCGCCAGCAGCTCAAAACAGGGGAACTATGGCTACACCTTC; CDR3aa: CASSSKQGNYGYTF
v_gene: TRBV6-2/TRBV6-3; abundance: .; j_gene: TRBJ1-2; d_gene: .; CDR3nt: TGTGCCAGCAGTTACGAGGCACGTTCTGGCTACACCTTC; CDR3aa: CASSYEARSGYTF
v_gene: TRBV5-4; abundance: .; j_gene: TRBJ1-2; d_gene: .; CDR3nt: TGTGCCAGCAGCTTGGAAGGACGGCCGAGAGATGGCTACACCTTC; CDR3aa: CASSLEGRPRDGYTF
v_gene: TRBV5-1; abundance: many; j_gene: TRBJ1-1; d_gene: .; CDR3nt: TGCGCCAGCAGCTTGGATCTGGGGAACACTGAAGCTTTCTTT; CDR3aa: CASSLDLGNTEAFF
v_gene: TRBV11-3; abundance: few; j_gene: TRBJ2-1; d_gene: TRBD1; CDR3nt: TGTGCCAGCAGCTTAGTTACCCGACAGGGGAGAAATGAGCAGTTCTTC; CDR3aa: CASSLVTRQGRNEQFF
v_gene: TRBV2; abundance: .; j_gene: TRBJ2-7; d_gene: .; CDR3nt: TGTGCCAGCAGGGGGCCCGGCTACGAGCAGTACTTC; CDR3aa: CASRGPGYEQYF
v_gene: TRBV18; abundance: .; j_gene: TRBJ2-3; d_gene: .; CDR3nt: TGTGCCAGCTCACCTTGGGATACGCAGTATTTT; CDR3aa: CASSPWDTQYF
v_gene: TRBV13; abundance: .; j_gene: TRBJ2-3; d_gene: .; CDR3nt: TGTGCCAGCAGCTTAGGACCCCCAGATACGCAGTATTTT; CDR3aa: CASSLGPPDTQYF
v_gene: TRBV28; abundance: .; j_gene: TRBJ2-1; d_gene: TRBD2; CDR3nt: TGTGCCAGCAGTCCTGTAGCGGGGCCCTACAATGAGCAGTTCTTC; CDR3aa: CASSPVAGPYNEQFF
v_gene: TRBV28; abundance: once; j_gene: TRBJ2-3; d_gene: TRBD1; CDR3nt: TGTGCCAGCAGTTCCACAGGGGAGATCGTGGATACGCAGTATTTT; CDR3aa: CASSSTGEIVDTQYF
v_gene: TRBV4-3; abundance: .; j_gene: TRBJ1-6; d_gene: .; CDR3nt: TGCGCCAGCAGCCCCGAGAGCTCCTATAATTCACCCCTCCACTTT; CDR3aa: CASSPESSYNSPLHF
v_gene: TRBV9; abundance: .; j_gene: TRBJ2-5; d_gene: TRBD2; CDR3nt: TGTGCCAGCAGCGGTGGACTAGCGGGATACGGAGAGACCCAGTACTTC; CDR3aa: CASSGGLAGYGETQYF
v_gene: TRBV10-1; abundance: .; j_gene: TRBJ2-3; d_gene: .; CDR3nt: TGCGCCAGCATACGACTGAGACTTCTCACAGATACGCAGTATTTT; CDR3aa: CASIRLRLLTDTQYF
v_gene: TRBV6-2/TRBV6-3; abundance: .; j_gene: TRBJ1-6; d_gene: .; CDR3nt: TGTGCCAGCATCCCGTCCGGCCGGAATTCACCCCTCCACTTT; CDR3aa: CASIPSGRNSPLHF
v_gene: TRBV7-9; abundance: .; j_gene: TRBJ2-7; d_gene: .; CDR3nt: TGTGCCAGCAGGCCCCCCTTTGCGAGCTCCTACGAGCAGTACTTC; CDR3aa: CASRPPFASSYEQYF
v_gene: TRBV2; abundance: .; j_gene: TRBJ1-3; d_gene: .; CDR3nt: TGTGCCAGCAGTTTACAAGGAAACACCATATATTTT; CDR3aa: CASSLQGNTIYF
v_gene: TRBV3-1/TRBV3-2; abundance: .; j_gene: TRBJ2-7; d_gene: TRBD2; CDR3nt: TGTGCCAGCAGCCAAGATCAAAGCCGGGGGGGTAGGGAGCAGTACTTC; CDR3aa: CASSQDQSRGGREQYF
v_gene: TRBV7-6; abundance: .; j_gene: TRBJ2-2; d_gene: .; CDR3nt: TGTGCCAGCAGCTTAGAAGGGCGAACCGGGGAGCTGTTTTTT; CDR3aa: CASSLEGRTGELFF
v_gene: TRBV6-6; abundance: .; j_gene: TRBJ1-1; d_gene: TRBD1; CDR3nt: TGTGCCAGCAGCAGACAGGGTTTGGGAGCTTTCTTT; CDR3aa: CASSRQGLGAFF
v_gene: TRBV30; abundance: .; j_gene: TRBJ1-1; d_gene: .; CDR3nt: TGTGCCTGGTATGACGAGCGTTCACAGGATGAAGCTTTCTTT; CDR3aa: CAWYDERSQDEAFF
v_gene: TRBV3-1/TRBV3-2; abundance: once; j_gene: TRBJ2-3; d_gene: TRBD2; CDR3nt: TGTGCCAGCAGCCCCCTAAGCGGGGGGCCTGGAGATACGCAGTATTTT; CDR3aa: CASSPLSGGPGDTQYF
v_gene: TRBV6-5; abundance: .; j_gene: TRBJ2-7; d_gene: .; CDR3nt: TGTGCCAGCAGTTACGACCTGGACGGCTCCTCCTACGAGCAGTACTTC; CDR3aa: CASSYDLDGSSYEQYF
v_gene: TRBV15; abundance: .; j_gene: TRBJ2-1; d_gene: TRBD2; CDR3nt: TGTGCCACCAGCAGTCAGACTAGCGGGAACGAAGAGCAGTTCTTC; CDR3aa: CATSSQTSGNEEQFF
v_gene: TRBV7-9; abundance: .; j_gene: TRBJ2-7; d_gene: TRBD1; CDR3nt: TGTGCCAGCAGCTTAGGGGGACAGGGGGCTTTCTTCGAGCAGTACTTC; CDR3aa: CASSLGGQGAFFEQYF
v_gene: TRBV9; abundance: .; j_gene: TRBJ1-4; d_gene: .; CDR3nt: TGTGCCAGCAGCGTGGCAGACAGCTCGGGACTGTTTTTT; CDR3aa: CASSVADSSGLFF
v_gene: TRBV6-2/TRBV6-3; abundance: .; j_gene: TRBJ2-1; d_gene: .; CDR3nt: TGTGCCAGCAGCTGGGCCGTTGTAGGCGATGAGCAGTTCTTC; CDR3aa: CASSWAVVGDEQFF
v_gene: TRBV24-1; abundance: .; j_gene: TRBJ1-4; d_gene: .; CDR3nt: TGTGCCACCAGTGATGGGGGGGACCCTAATGAAAAACTGTTTTTT; CDR3aa: CATSDGGDPNEKLFF
v_gene: TRBV11-2; abundance: .; j_gene: TRBJ1-2; d_gene: .; CDR3nt: TGTGCCAGCAGCTTACTAATAGGGGGCTATGGCTACACCTTC; CDR3aa: CASSLLIGGYGYTF
v_gene: TRBV2; abundance: .; j_gene: TRBJ1-1; d_gene: .; CDR3nt: TGTGCCAGCAGATCCAGGGCTCGGGACACTGAAGCTTTCTTT; CDR3aa: CASRSRARDTEAFF
v_gene: TRBV11-2; abundance: .; j_gene: TRBJ2-7; d_gene: .; CDR3nt: TGTGCCAGCGACTTAGGGGCTAGCGACTGGTCCTACGAGCAGTACTTC; CDR3aa: CASDLGASDWSYEQYF
v_gene: TRBV5-5; abundance: .; j_gene: TRBJ2-2; d_gene: .; CDR3nt: TGTGCCAGCAGCTTGTCGTGGGGCAACACCGGGGAGCTGTTTTTT; CDR3aa: CASSLSWGNTGELFF
v_gene: TRBV28; abundance: few; j_gene: TRBJ1-2; d_gene: .; CDR3nt: TGTGCCAGCAGTTTTGGTGGGGGGGGTTCTAACTATGGCTACACCTTC; CDR3aa: CASSFGGGGSNYGYTF
v_gene: TRBV7-2; abundance: .; j_gene: TRBJ1-2; d_gene: TRBD1; CDR3nt: TGTGCCAGCAGCTCCAGGGGGGGCGGCGGGGGCTACACCTTC; CDR3aa: CASSSRGGGGGYTF
v_gene: TRBV24-1; abundance: .; j_gene: TRBJ2-1; d_gene: .; CDR3nt: TGTGCCACCAGTGATTACAGAGCCGGCTCCTACAATGAGCAGTTCTTC; CDR3aa: CATSDYRAGSYNEQFF
v_gene: TRBV28; abundance: .; j_gene: TRBJ1-5; d_gene: .; CDR3nt: TGTGCCAGCAGTTTCGATTCTCGGGGGACTGGGCAGCCCCAGCATTTT; CDR3aa: CASSFDSRGTGQPQHF
v_gene: TRBV21-1; abundance: .; j_gene: TRBJ2-1; d_gene: .; CDR3nt: TGTGCCAGCAGCAGAAACCCCCTCAATGAGCAGTTCTTC; CDR3aa: CASSRNPLNEQFF
v_gene: TRBV6-5; abundance: .; j_gene: TRBJ2-1; d_gene: .; CDR3nt: TGTGCCAGCAGCCGCCTAGGGGCCAATGAGCAGTTCTTC; CDR3aa: CASSRLGANEQFF
v_gene: TRBV5-5; abundance: .; j_gene: TRBJ1-3; d_gene: .; CDR3nt: TGTGCCAGCAGCCCCCAGGGTCAGGGAAACACCATATATTTT; CDR3aa: CASSPQGQGNTIYF
v_gene: TRBV7-2; abundance: .; j_gene: TRBJ2-1; d_gene: .; CDR3nt: TGTGCCAGCAGCTGGAAAGAGGGCCTGGGTGAGCAGTTCTTC; CDR3aa: CASSWKEGLGEQFF
v_gene: TRBV2; abundance: once; j_gene: TRBJ1-1; d_gene: .; CDR3nt: TGTGCCAGCAGGCTAGGGGCCACCATGAACACTGAAGCTTTCTTT; CDR3aa: CASRLGATMNTEAFF
v_gene: TRBV7-8; abundance: many; j_gene: TRBJ1-1; d_gene: .; CDR3nt: TGTGCCAGCACCCTCTATGACAGGAACACTGAAGCTTTCTTT; CDR3aa: CASTLYDRNTEAFF
v_gene: TRBV5-1; abundance: .; j_gene: TRBJ2-5; d_gene: .; CDR3nt: TGCGCCAGCAGCTTAGGGAGCCAAGAGACCCAGTACTTC; CDR3aa: CASSLGSQETQYF
v_gene: TRBV6-2/TRBV6-3; abundance: .; j_gene: TRBJ2-2; d_gene: TRBD2; CDR3nt: TGTGCCAGCGGCCTAGCGGGAGTTATCGCCGGGGAGCTGTTTTTT; CDR3aa: CASGLAGVIAGELFF
v_gene: TRBV18; abundance: .; j_gene: TRBJ2-1; d_gene: TRBD2; CDR3nt: TGTGCCAGCTCAGACAGTAGCGGGGGTTACAATGAGCAGTTCTTC; CDR3aa: CASSDSSGGYNEQFF
v_gene: TRBV5-6; abundance: .; j_gene: TRBJ2-5; d_gene: .; CDR3nt: TGTGCCAGCAGCTTTCTTACCCTAGCCGCGACCCAGTACTTC; CDR3aa: CASSFLTLAATQYF
v_gene: TRBV7-2; abundance: .; j_gene: TRBJ2-3; d_gene: .; CDR3nt: TGTGCCAGCAGCTTAGTGGCTTTCCAGACAGATACGCAGTATTTT; CDR3aa: CASSLVAFQTDTQYF